These 26 T cell receptor beta chains share one sample of origin, sequenced in a study of blood T cells in healthy people across ages. A sample-barcoded 5' primer and a J-beta primer mix were used in a second PCR of roughly 7 to 11 cycles. TCRdb reprocessed the 5' RACE reads via MiXCR and lists one record per CDR3 protein. The sample has hundreds of thousands of distinct CDR3 sequences; 56% are singletons. Source material: blood. These receptors all stem from a man in his forties or fifties in good health.

This clonotype was picked up one time. This chain connects TRBV2 to TRBJ2-3; 9 nucleotides line up with TRBD2. The CDR3 length is 15 residues. Looked up from germline, CDR1 is SNHLY and CDR2 is FYNNEI. Trimming at V came to 3 bases and at J to 4 bases, leaving 5 bases not matched to a gene. CDR3 in DNA: TGTGCCAGCAGTGATCCTAGCGGGGACTCAGATACGCAGTATTTT. Translated: CASSDPSGDSDTQYF.

In DNA, the CDR3 is TGTGCCAGCAGAGGATCGGGGACTAGCGGTAACTCCTACAATGAGCAGTTCTTC. It translates to CASRGSGTSGNSYNEQFF. The chain has TRBV2 and TRBJ2-1, with 11 nucleotides matching TRBD2. Germline CDR1 SNHLY, CDR2 FYNNEI. The CDR3 covers 18 residues. Unmatched junction bases numbered 10, after V lost 6 bases and J lost 0 bases.

The rearrangement joins TRBV12-3 or TRBV12-4 to TRBJ2-7; TRBD2 matches at 7 bases. J lost 6 bases, V lost 5 bases, and 4 bases had no gene match. The CDR3 consists of 12 residues. The CDR3 spells CASSRGVFEQYF. DNA of the CDR3: TGTGCCAGCAGTCGGGGGGTATTCGAGCAGTACTTC.

This clonotype appeared a few times. The rearrangement uses TRBV4-3 and TRBJ2-7, with D unclear. The V and J ends lost 3 bases and 5 bases respectively, with 14 bases between them. Germline CDR1 LGHNA, CDR2 YSLEER. The CDR3 spans 14 residues. The CDR3 DNA reads TGCGCCAGCAGCCAGGAAGGGCAGGCGAACGAGCAGTACTTC. This codes for CASSQEGQANEQYF.

This clonotype came up many times. The chain uses TRBV28 and TRBJ2-2; TRBD2 agrees at 8 bases. Unmatched junction bases numbered 9, after V lost 6 bases and J lost 6 bases. Per germline, CDR1 MDHEN and CDR2 SYDVKM. The CDR3 totals 15 residues. CDR3 DNA: TGTGCCAGCAGCCTGGGACTAGGAGAGGCCGGGGAGCTGTTTTTT. The encoded protein is CASSLGLGEAGELFF. Full variable domain (rest looked up from reference TRBV28 and TRBJ2-2): DVKVTQSSRYLVKRTGEKVFLECVQDMDHENMFWYRQDPGLGLRLIYFSYDVKMKEKGDIPEGYSVSREKKERFSLILESASTNQTSMYLCASSLGLGEAGELFFGEGSRLTVL.

The chain has TRBV4-2 and TRBJ1-2, with no clear D. Germline V gives CDR1 LGHNA, CDR2 YNFKEQ. V lost 0 bases, J lost 2 bases, and 13 bases lay in between. The CDR3 is made up of 16 amino acids. CDR3 DNA sequence: TGTGCCAGCAGCCAAGAAGCAGGAGAACCCAACTATGGCTACACCTTC. Translated, it gives CASSQEAGEPNYGYTF.

V gene TRBV12-3 or TRBV12-4 combines with J gene TRBJ2-4; D gene uncertain. The CDR3 is 14 amino acids. V lost 2 bases to trimming and J lost 3 bases, with 8 bases between them. CDR3: CASSLSTNKNIQYF. The CDR3 DNA reads TGTGCCAGCAGTTTATCTACAAACAAAAACATTCAGTACTTC.

This clonotype has a single count. The chain carries TRBV24-1 and TRBJ2-1; TRBD1 might be the D (5 bases). The CDR3 sequence is 13 residues long. The ends were cut back, 0 bases at V and 14 bases at J, with 13 bases in the middle. Looked up from germline, CDR1 is KGHDR and CDR2 is SFDVKD. The CDR3 DNA sequence: TGTGCCACCAGTGATTTGAGTGGCTTAGGGGAGTTCTTC. This translates into CATSDLSGLGEFF.

V is TRBV29-1 and J is TRBJ2-3, with 12 bases identical to TRBD2. The V and J ends lost 4 bases and 4 bases, in that order; junction bases with no gene match: 3. This CDR3 comprises 14 residues. Germline assignment: CDR1 SQVTM and CDR2 ANQGSEA. The chain's CDR3 is CSVGTSGMSDTQYF. The CDR3 nucleotides read TGCAGCGTTGGGACTAGCGGGATGTCAGATACGCAGTATTTT.

This CDR3 reads CSVEDRRHPPETQYF. CDR3 in DNA: TGCAGCGTTGAAGATCGGCGACACCCGCCGGAGACCCAGTACTTC. The J gene is TRBJ2-5, the V gene TRBV29-1; D unresolved. This CDR3 comprises 15 residues. Germline assignment: CDR1 SQVTM and CDR2 ANQGSEA. V gave up 0 bases and J gave up 5 bases, with 16 bases separating them. The variable domain in full, with the rest retrieved from reference TRBV29-1 and TRBJ2-5, is SAVISQKPSRDICQRGTSLTIQCQVDSQVTMMFWYRQQPGQSLTLIATANQGSEATYESGFVIDKFPISRPNLTFSTLTVSNMSPEDSSIYLCSVEDRRHPPETQYFGPGTRLLVL.

The rearrangement uses TRBV20-1 and TRBJ2-2, with 9 positions matching TRBD2. The J segment lost 6 bases and the V segment lost 5 bases, leaving 4 bases of the junction unmatched. This CDR3 has 13 amino acids. The germline CDR1 and CDR2 sequences are DFQATT and SNEGSKA (reference sequence). The CDR3 reads CSAPLAGAGELFF. CDR3 nucleotides: TGCAGTGCTCCCTTAGCGGGAGCCGGGGAGCTGTTTTTT.

CDR3 in amino acids: CASTSAGADTQYF. In DNA form, the CDR3 reads TGTGCCAGCACCTCCGCGGGGGCAGATACGCAGTATTTT. This chain joins TRBV7-2 and TRBJ2-3; 7 bases line up with TRBD2. J gave up 4 bases and V 7 bases, and 5 bases lay outside the gene matches. Germline loops: CDR1 SGHTA, CDR2 FQGNSA. This CDR3 has 13 amino acids.

The chain employs TRBV6-5 and TRBJ1-2; a possible D gene is TRBD1 (5 bases). The germline CDR1 and CDR2 sequences are MNHEY and SVGAGI. V was pared by 5 bases and J by 11 bases, with 12 bases between. The CDR3 has 11 residues. The CDR3 loop reads CASSTGTTYTF. In DNA, the CDR3 is TGTGCCAGCAGTACCGGGACGACTTACACCTTC.

The CDR3, as DNA: TGCGCCAGCAGCCATCCGGGACTAGCTTTTGCCCAGTTCTTC. Translated: CASSHPGLAFAQFF. This chain connects TRBV4-1 to TRBJ2-1; 9 bases match TRBD2. Germline V gene lookup returns CDR1 MGHRA and CDR2 YSYEKL. The CDR3 runs to 14 residues. The V and J ends lost 3 bases and 13 bases, in that order; junction bases with no gene match: 10.

This clonotype showed up just a few times. The rearrangement links TRBV7-2 to TRBJ2-3, with D perhaps TRBD2 (5 bases). Germline-derived CDR1 and CDR2 are SGHTA and FQGNSA. Trimming removed 4 bases from V and 2 bases from J, with 13 bases in between. The length of the CDR3 is 15 residues. This CDR3 reads CASSWQAGATDTQYF. Written as DNA, the CDR3 is TGTGCCAGCAGCTGGCAGGCGGGCGCCACAGATACGCAGTATTTT.

The rearrangement joins TRBV29-1 to TRBJ1-2; no reliable D call. The V end lost 4 bases, the J end lost 7 bases, and 10 bases lay between the germline ends. Per the germline V gene, CDR1 is SQVTM and CDR2 is ANQGSEA. The CDR3 totals 11 residues. The DNA of the CDR3 is TGCAGCGTTGCCCCCACGGTTGGCTACACCTTC. This sequence encodes CSVAPTVGYTF.

The sample holds a few counts of this clonotype. The CDR3 loop reads CASKGSSYNEQFF. CDR3 bases: TGTGCCAGCAAAGGGTCTTCTTACAATGAGCAGTTCTTC. This sequence joins TRBV27 and TRBJ2-1; D uncertain. CDR1 and CDR2 from the germline V gene are MNHEY and SMNVEV (reference sequence). The V end was cut by 7 bases, the J end by 4 bases, with 11 bases between. The CDR3 is made up of 13 amino acids.

This clonotype has just one count. The chain employs TRBV9 and TRBJ2-5; the D call may be TRBD1 or TRBD2 (6 bases each). CDR3 length equals 15 residues. V dropped 4 bases and J dropped 1 base, with 14 bases sitting between them. The germline CDR1 and CDR2 sequences are SGDLS and YYNGEE. This chain's CDR3 is CASSPGAIGQETQYF. CDR3 DNA sequence: TGTGCCAGCAGCCCGGGGGCGATAGGCCAAGAGACCCAGTACTTC.

The chain employs TRBV7-8 and TRBJ1-1; a weak D match, TRBD1 (6 bases). The CDR3 runs to 15 residues. V lost 5 bases to trimming and J lost 0 bases, with 13 bases between them. Germline CDR1 is SGHVS and CDR2 is FQNEAQ. Here the CDR3 DNA reads TGTGCCAGCAGCGAACAAACAGGGATGAACACTGAAGCTTTCTTT. Translated, it gives CASSEQTGMNTEAFF. Looking up the rest from reference TRBV7-8 and TRBJ1-1 gives the full variable domain: GAGVSQSPRYKVAKRGQDVALRCDPISGHVSLFWYQQALGQGPEFLTYFQNEAQLDKSGLPSDRFFAERPEGSVSTLKIQRTQQEDSAVYLCASSEQTGMNTEAFFGQGTRLTVV.

V gene TRBV7-9 combines with J gene TRBJ2-7; no clear D. The CDR3 consists of 15 residues. Trimming shortened V by 5 bases and J by 1 base, and 15 bases separated the two germline ends. Germline V lookup: CDR1 SEHNR, CDR2 FQNEAQ (reference sequence). CDR3 DNA: TGTGCCAGCAGCCCCCCTCAAGTGGGGTCCTACGAGCAGTACTTC. Amino acid sequence: CASSPPQVGSYEQYF. The whole variable domain, filled in from reference TRBV7-9 and TRBJ2-7, reads DTGVSQNPRHKITKRGQNVTFRCDPISEHNRLYWYRQTLGQGPEFLTYFQNEAQLEKSRLLSDRFSAERPKGSFSTLEIQRTEQGDSAMYLCASSPPQVGSYEQYFGPGTRLTVT.

The chain employs TRBV6-5 and TRBJ2-5, with D perhaps matching TRBD1 (6 bases). The CDR3 spans 14 residues. Germline assignment: CDR1 MNHEY and CDR2 SVGAGI. The ends were cut back, 7 bases at V and 11 bases at J, with 23 bases in the middle. CDR3 nucleotides: TGTGCCAGCAATCCAAATAGGGACAATTCTAGGCAGTACTTC. Translation: CASNPNRDNSRQYF.

The genes are TRBV2 and TRBJ1-1; D is unresolved. Trimming took off 2 bases at V and 5 bases at J, with 15 bases between the two ends. The CDR3 runs to 15 residues. Germline lookup yields CDR1 SNHLY and CDR2 FYNNEI. CDR3 protein: CASSEFAPGKTEAFF. CDR3 bases: TGTGCCAGCAGTGAATTTGCCCCGGGAAAGACTGAAGCTTTCTTT.

This clonotype was picked up one time. The V and J genes are TRBV5-5 and TRBJ1-1; 8 positions agree with TRBD1. Unmatched junction bases numbered 8, after V lost 4 bases and J lost 0 bases. Germline V gene data show CDR1 as SGHKS and CDR2 as YYEKEE (reference sequence). The CDR3 contains 16 residues. The CDR3 loop is CASSPGQGFMNTEAFF. CDR3 bases: TGTGCCAGCAGCCCCGGACAGGGCTTCATGAACACTGAAGCTTTCTTT.

This chain uses TRBV25-1 with TRBJ2-1; 10 positions agree with TRBD2. The germline CDR1 and CDR2 sequences are MGHDK and SYGVNS. Losses at the gene ends were 6 bases for V and 4 bases for J; bases not matched to a gene: 9. The CDR3 has 16 amino acids. The CDR3 DNA reads TGTGCCAGCAGAAAACCGGGACTAGCGTCGTACAATGAGCAGTTCTTC. Its protein is CASRKPGLASYNEQFF.

The chain couples TRBV21-1 to TRBJ2-1; TRBD1 is the table's D call and was not checked against the DNA. TRBV21-1 is a known pseudogene. This CDR3 region has 14 residues. The CDR3 bases are TGTGCCAGCAGCTCCGGGACAGGGCCCTACGAGCAGTTCTTC. It codes for CASSSGTGPYEQFF.

The chain links TRBV6-1 to TRBJ2-7; D not certain. Germline CDR1 and CDR2: MNHNS and SASEGT. The CDR3 has 12 residues. The V end was cut by 6 bases, the J end by 4 bases, with 10 bases between. CDR3 amino acids: CASREWPYEQYF. CDR3 nucleotides: TGTGCCAGCAGGGAATGGCCGTACGAGCAGTACTTC.